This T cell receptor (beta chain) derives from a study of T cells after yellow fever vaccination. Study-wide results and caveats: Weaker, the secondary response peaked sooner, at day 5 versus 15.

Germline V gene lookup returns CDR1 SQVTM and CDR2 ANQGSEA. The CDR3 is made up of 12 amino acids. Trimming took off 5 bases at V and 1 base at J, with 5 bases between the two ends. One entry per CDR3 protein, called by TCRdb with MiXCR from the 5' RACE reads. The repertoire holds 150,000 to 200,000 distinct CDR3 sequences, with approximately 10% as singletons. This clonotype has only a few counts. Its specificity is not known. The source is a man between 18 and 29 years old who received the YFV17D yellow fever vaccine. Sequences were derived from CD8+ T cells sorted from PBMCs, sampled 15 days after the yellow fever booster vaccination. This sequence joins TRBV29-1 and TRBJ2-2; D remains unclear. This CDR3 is CSVPVNTGELFF. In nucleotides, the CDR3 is TGCAGCGTTCCAGTGAACACCGGGGAGCTGTTTTTT.